This TCR beta chain comes out of a study of shared clonotypes between healthy human individuals. Study-wide points: A handful of donors shared 4.5% to 6.5% of their naive CD4 clonotypes.

Donors were Caucasian adults residing in Nashville, Tennessee, USA. In the case of this clone: What it binds is unknown.

The CDR3 covers 14 residues. The germline V and J ends were trimmed by 1 base and 1 base, with 5 bases remaining between them. CDR1 and CDR2 from the germline V gene are SGHAT and FQNNGV. Some clones are missing from TCRdb's copy, which holds only in-frame ones; the method was immunoSEQ multiplex PCR. The table lists about 710,000 clones, around 73% of them singletons. The rearrangement links TRBV11-2 to TRBJ1-3; D not certain. The sequenced material came from memory CD4+ T cells sorted from blood. Subset denoted: CD45RA-negative fraction. The TCR sequence derives from a woman aged 25-40 years in good health. For the CDR3, the DNA is TGTGCCAGCAGCTTAGGTACTTCTGGAAACACCATATATTTT. Its protein is CASSLGTSGNTIYF.